This TCR beta chain was observed in a study of blood T cell repertoires in COVID-19. At the level of the study: The study drew acute and convalescent COVID-19 samples from the United States, Italy and Spain. The analysed material was cDNA or gDNA that came from T cells, B-cell-depleted T cells, or PBMCs.

Trimming removed 3 bases at V and 2 bases at J, with 13 bases between. The V gene's germline CDR1 is SQVTM and CDR2 ANQGSEA. The CDR3 loop spans 15 amino acids. Original methodology: Nucleated cell counts were estimated from reference gene primer amplification. TCRdb's copy holds only in-frame clones and misses some; the assay was immunoSEQ multiplex PCR. The D gene and trimming were derived from the DNA, and the V and J assignments and clone size from that table. Of 150,000 to 180,000 clones detected, roughly 83% appear once; the ten largest clones hold about 12%. This clone was counted at least ten times.

The J gene is TRBJ2-2, the V gene TRBV29-1, with D perhaps TRBD2 (6 bases). What was sequenced was peripheral blood. This TCR derives from an older woman with COVID-19, enrolled during active disease. CDR3 in amino acids: CSVDSGRINTGELFF. In DNA form, the CDR3 reads TGCAGCGTTGACAGTGGGAGGATAAACACCGGGGAGCTGTTTTTT.